A single sample gave rise to the 9 T cell receptor beta chains below, sequenced in a study of naive and memory T cell subsets (dated by TCRdb to 2017 to 2019). Beyond this particular receptor, the publication reports: A few larger clonotypes were found in naive repertoires, especially CD8, and these larger clonotypes were possibly memory cells re-expressing CD45RA.

The library was built by means of UMI-ligation and nested PCR. Sequencing took place on an Illumina MiSeq. An equimolar mix of two oligonucleotides covering both TRBC1 and TRBC2 was used as the beta constant-region primer. The ligated cDNA went through four rounds of PCR with nested alpha and beta constant-region primers together with the SP2 primer. TCRdb reworked the public reads: Q25 trimming with fastp, MiXCR clone assembly, productive beta chains retained. Here each entry gathers all rows of one CDR3 protein and keeps the most common genes and DNA. The sample table holds roughly 83,000 distinct CDR3 sequences, of which about 11% were seen once. Just over 0.13% of the sample is taken by the ten largest. Their antigen targets remain unknown. Sequencing was carried out using naive CD4+ T cells from blood. The sample's cell subset or site label, decoded: naive T cells, CD45RA high CD27+. The receptor source for this set is a human donor in good health.

This clonotype has only a few counts. The chain links TRBV24-1 to TRBJ2-2, with 8 bases fitting TRBD1. The CDR3 extends over 15 amino acids. V lost 5 bases to trimming and J lost 1 base; unmatched junction nucleotides: 2. Germline values: CDR1 KGHDR, CDR2 SFDVKD. The CDR3, as DNA: TGTGCCACCAGTGGGACAGGGATGAACACCGGGGAGCTGTTTTTT. Protein product: CATSGTGMNTGELFF.

This clonotype has ten or more counts. CDR3 amino acids: CASSLGTVEAFF. As DNA, the CDR3 is TGTGCCAGCAGTTTAGGGACAGTAGAAGCTTTCTTT. The rearrangement joins TRBV28 to TRBJ1-1; TRBD1 matches at 7 bases. The CDR3 totals 12 residues. J lost 8 bases, V lost 2 bases, and 2 bases had no gene match. Per germline, CDR1 MDHEN and CDR2 SYDVKM. Based on the CDR3 plus reference TRBV28 and TRBJ1-1, the full variable domain is DVKVTQSSRYLVKRTGEKVFLECVQDMDHENMFWYRQDPGLGLRLIYFSYDVKMKEKGDIPEGYSVSREKKERFSLILESASTNQTSMYLCASSLGTVEAFFGQGTRLTVV.

This clonotype was counted a few times. The rearrangement joins TRBV7-9 to TRBJ2-1; 7 nucleotides align to TRBD2. V dropped 0 bases and J dropped 4; count of bases not matched to a gene: 6. Looked up from germline, CDR1 is SEHNR and CDR2 is FQNEAQ (reference sequence). The CDR3 is 16 residues long. In DNA form, the CDR3 reads TGTGCCAGCAGCTTAGCGGGCCGGGAGGCTTACAATGAGCAGTTCTTC. Encoded protein: CASSLAGREAYNEQFF.

This clonotype was observed at least ten times. The rearrangement uses TRBV20-1 and TRBJ2-7; 12 bases align to TRBD2. The V gene end was trimmed by 0 bases and the J gene end by 1 base; junction bases not matched to a gene: 4. Per the germline V gene, CDR1 is DFQATT and CDR2 is SNEGSKA (reference sequence). The CDR3 is 16 residues long. In DNA form, the CDR3 reads TGCAGTGCTAGAGAACCCGGACTAGCGGGGTCCTACGAGCAGTACTTC. As protein: CSAREPGLAGSYEQYF.

This clonotype was observed a handful of times. This chain joins TRBV12-3 or TRBV12-4 and TRBJ2-2, with TRBD2 matching over 10 bases. This CDR3 region has 18 residues. J was trimmed by 7 bases and V by 1 base; bases with no gene match: 12. CDR3: CASSLERTSGLTDGELFF. The CDR3, as DNA: TGTGCCAGCAGTTTAGAGAGGACTAGCGGCTTAACCGACGGGGAGCTGTTTTTT.

This chain connects TRBV20-1 to TRBJ2-7; D call uncertain. This CDR3 is built from 11 residues. CDR1 DFQATT and CDR2 SNEGSKA come from the germline V gene (reference sequence). The V and J ends lost 4 bases and 10 bases respectively, with 14 bases between them. In nucleotides, the CDR3 is TGCAGTGCTAACCCCTCTGGTATTCAGTACTTC. It specifies CSANPSGIQYF.

The rearrangement links TRBV28 to TRBJ2-1; D is undetermined. V was clipped by 1 base and J by 8 bases, with 6 bases between them. Germline CDR1 reads MDHEN; CDR2 reads SYDVKM. The CDR3 has 12 residues. The CDR3 bases are TGTGCCAGCAGTTTATTAGAGGATGAGCAGTTCTTC. The encoded protein is CASSLLEDEQFF.

V usage is TRBV7-9 and J usage is TRBJ1-1; D is possibly TRBD1 (5 bases). The germline V and J ends were trimmed by 3 bases and 4 bases, with 12 bases remaining between them. Germline loops: CDR1 SEHNR, CDR2 FQNEAQ (reference sequence). The CDR3 contains 14 residues. The CDR3 loop reads CASSFETVTTEAFF. The CDR3 DNA reads as TGTGCCAGCAGCTTCGAGACAGTAACCACTGAAGCTTTCTTT.

V gene TRBV29-1 combines with J gene TRBJ2-1, with D possibly TRBD2 on 5 matching bases. This CDR3 comprises 13 residues. CDR1 SQVTM and CDR2 ANQGSEA come from the germline V gene. V lost 5 bases and J 4 bases, leaving 12 bases between the germline ends. This CDR3 is CSVPISDYNEQFF. The CDR3 bases are TGCAGCGTTCCGATTAGCGATTACAATGAGCAGTTCTTC.